A single sample is the source of the 14 T cell receptor beta chains below, sequenced in a study of human T cells and chemical hapten exposure. Each CDR3 protein gets one entry after TCRdb re-called the RACE reads with MiXCR. The sample yields roughly 97,000 distinct CDR3 sequences, around 25% seen once. The time point was: patch test 3, about 24 weeks after DPC sensitization. Treatment reported: therapeutic diphenylcyclopropenone sensitization with weekly scalp DPC. Sequencing was performed on whole blood, taken in connection with sensitization to the hapten diphenylcyclopropenone (DPC). The receptors derive from a man aged 35 to 55 with alopecia areata. Some clones in this sample may be carry-over from other donors' samples.

Only a few counts were recorded for this clonotype. This chain connects TRBV6-1 to TRBJ1-5; the match to TRBD1 covers 7 bases. The ends lost 10 bases at V and 3 bases at J; junction bases unmatched: 6. This CDR3 is built from 13 residues. Germline assignment: CDR1 MNHNS and CDR2 SASEGT. Written as DNA, the CDR3 is TGTGCCACCCAACAGGGGTACAATCAGCCCCAGCATTTT. This codes for CATQQGYNQPQHF.

The chain employs TRBV15 and TRBJ2-1; D uncertain. Trimming pared 0 bases from V and 0 bases from J, leaving 9 bases between. The CDR3 is made up of 16 amino acids. The germline gives CDR1 LNHNV, CDR2 YYDKDF (reference sequence). CDR3 coding DNA: TGTGCCACCAGCAGAGATTTCCTTCACTCCTACAATGAGCAGTTCTTC. It yields the protein CATSRDFLHSYNEQFF. Complete variable domain (other parts from reference TRBV15 and TRBJ2-1): DAMVIQNPRYQVTQFGKPVTLSCSQTLNHNVMYWYQQKSSQAPKLLFHYYDKDFNNEADTPDNFQSRRPNTSFCFLDIRSPGLGDTAMYLCATSRDFLHSYNEQFFGPGTRLTVL.

This clonotype showed up just a few times. J is TRBJ2-1 and V is TRBV3-1, with 9 bases fitting TRBD2. There are 16 residues in the CDR3. Germline V gene sequence: CDR1 LGHDT, CDR2 YNNKEL (reference sequence). With V trimmed by 4 bases and J by 9 bases, 13 bases remained unmatched. The CDR3 here is CASSPGTSRRGGEQFF. The CDR3 DNA sequence: TGTGCCAGCAGCCCGGGGACTAGCAGAAGAGGCGGTGAGCAGTTCTTC.

The table lists this clonotype with a few counts. V and J are TRBV25-1 and TRBJ2-7; D unclear. The CDR3 is 13 amino acids. Trimming pared 9 bases from V and 7 bases from J, leaving 19 bases between. Germline-derived CDR1 and CDR2 are MGHDK and SYGVNS. In DNA, the CDR3 is TGTGCCAGTTCTTATAAATTCGATAAGGAGCAGTACTTC. Translated, it gives CASSYKFDKEQYF.

This clonotype appeared a single time. This rearrangement joins TRBV11-2 to TRBJ2-1; D unresolved. This CDR3 has 13 amino acids. Deletions cut 0 bases from V and 8 bases from J, with 8 bases between. Looked up from germline, CDR1 is SGHAT and CDR2 is FQNNGV. CDR3 loop: CASSLEYGDEQFF. The CDR3 DNA reads as TGTGCCAGCAGCTTAGAGTATGGAGATGAGCAGTTCTTC.

This chain uses TRBV12-3 or TRBV12-4 with TRBJ2-2, with 14 nucleotides matching TRBD2. The junction had 10 bases not matched to a gene; V was cut back by 3 bases and J by 4 bases. This CDR3 has 19 amino acids. The CDR3 coding sequence is TGTGCCAGCAGTTTTAAGACTAGCGGGAGGGCCTGGAGCACCGGGGAGCTGTTTTTT. Its protein is CASSFKTSGRAWSTGELFF.

The chain couples TRBV7-2 to TRBJ1-1; D perhaps matches TRBD1 (5 bases). Trimming removed 5 bases from V and 1 base from J, with 11 bases in between. The CDR3 has 14 residues. Germline V gene data show CDR1 as SGHTA and CDR2 as FQGNSA. The CDR3 spells CASSPHTGNTEAFF. The CDR3, as DNA: TGTGCCAGCAGCCCACATACAGGGAACACTGAAGCTTTCTTT.

This clonotype has a count of ten or more. V is TRBV27 and J is TRBJ2-3; 7 bases match TRBD2. CDR3 length equals 15 residues. V lost 3 bases and J lost 1; bases outside the gene matches: 4. The germline CDR1 and CDR2 sequences are MNHEY and SMNVEV (reference sequence). CDR3 region: CASSFSGLRTDTQYF. CDR3 nucleotides: TGTGCCAGCAGTTTTAGCGGGCTCCGCACAGATACGCAGTATTTT.

This rearrangement joins TRBV7-7 to TRBJ2-5; TRBD2 might be the D (5 bases). This CDR3 has 13 residues. The germline V and J ends were trimmed by 5 bases and 1 base, with 8 bases remaining between them. Per the germline V gene, CDR1 is SSHAT and CDR2 is FNYEAQ (reference sequence). The CDR3 region is CASSRTFQETQYF. As DNA, the CDR3 is TGTGCCAGCAGCCGGACTTTCCAAGAGACCCAGTACTTC.

A single count supports this clonotype. This CDR3 reads CASSFWDRSYGGTQYF. The CDR3, as DNA: TGTGCCAGCAGTTTTTGGGACAGATCATATGGTGGGACCCAGTACTTC. The rearrangement joins TRBV12-3 or TRBV12-4 to TRBJ2-5; 7 positions agree with TRBD1. CDR3 length: 16 residues. Trimming cost V 3 bases and J 7 bases; bases outside gene matches: 14.

This sequence joins TRBV12-3 or TRBV12-4 and TRBJ2-7; 8 bases are shared with TRBD1. Germline trimming cut 1 base from V and 4 bases from J; bases unmatched to any gene: 9. The CDR3 extends over 16 amino acids. As DNA, the CDR3 is TGTGCCAGCAGTTTAGTTGCAGGGGGCCTGGGATACGAGCAGTACTTC. This gives the protein CASSLVAGGLGYEQYF.

This clonotype came up a few times. The chain links TRBV27 to TRBJ2-7, with D perhaps TRBD1 (6 bases). Trimming shortened V by 6 bases and J by 2 bases, and 17 bases separated the two germline ends. The V gene's germline CDR1 is MNHEY and CDR2 SMNVEV (reference sequence). The CDR3 has 15 residues. CDR3 in DNA: TGTGCCAGCAGCCGCGTGCCCGACAGGACCTACGAGCAGTACTTC. Residues: CASSRVPDRTYEQYF.

The chain uses TRBV12-3 or TRBV12-4 and TRBJ2-1; TRBD2 matches at 10 bases. The V segment lost 3 bases and the J segment 10 bases; nucleotides outside the gene matches: 6. The CDR3 consists of 14 residues. The CDR3 loop reads CASSLPSGSFEQFF. The CDR3 nucleotides read TGTGCCAGCAGTTTGCCTAGCGGGAGTTTCGAGCAGTTCTTC.

The CDR3 spells CASSYSLFAGQYEQYF. The CDR3 DNA sequence: TGTGCCAGCAGTTACTCGTTGTTTGCTGGACAATACGAGCAGTACTTC. The chain combines TRBV6-2 or TRBV6-3 with TRBJ2-7; D perhaps matches TRBD1 (5 bases). V shed 0 bases and J shed 4 bases, with 16 bases lying between them. Germline CDR1 MNHEY, CDR2 SVGEGT. There are 16 residues in the CDR3.